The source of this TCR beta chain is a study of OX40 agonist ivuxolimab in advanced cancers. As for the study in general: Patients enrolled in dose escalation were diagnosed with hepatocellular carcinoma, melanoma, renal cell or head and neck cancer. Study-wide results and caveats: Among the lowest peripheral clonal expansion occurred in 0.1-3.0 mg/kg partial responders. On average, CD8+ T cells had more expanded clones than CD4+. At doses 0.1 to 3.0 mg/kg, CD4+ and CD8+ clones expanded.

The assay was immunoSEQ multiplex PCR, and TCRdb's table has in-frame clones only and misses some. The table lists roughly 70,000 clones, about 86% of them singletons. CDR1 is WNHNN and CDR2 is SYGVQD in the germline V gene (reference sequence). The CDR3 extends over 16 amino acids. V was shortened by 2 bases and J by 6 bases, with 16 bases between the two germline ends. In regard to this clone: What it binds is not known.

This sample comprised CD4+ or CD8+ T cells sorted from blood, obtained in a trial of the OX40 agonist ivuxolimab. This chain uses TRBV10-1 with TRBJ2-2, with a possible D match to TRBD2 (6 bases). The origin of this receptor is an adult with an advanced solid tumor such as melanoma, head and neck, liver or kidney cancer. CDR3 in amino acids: CASSEAGLPSAGELFF. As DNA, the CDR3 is TGCGCCAGCAGTGAGGCTGGGCTTCCTAGCGCCGGGGAGCTGTTTTTT.